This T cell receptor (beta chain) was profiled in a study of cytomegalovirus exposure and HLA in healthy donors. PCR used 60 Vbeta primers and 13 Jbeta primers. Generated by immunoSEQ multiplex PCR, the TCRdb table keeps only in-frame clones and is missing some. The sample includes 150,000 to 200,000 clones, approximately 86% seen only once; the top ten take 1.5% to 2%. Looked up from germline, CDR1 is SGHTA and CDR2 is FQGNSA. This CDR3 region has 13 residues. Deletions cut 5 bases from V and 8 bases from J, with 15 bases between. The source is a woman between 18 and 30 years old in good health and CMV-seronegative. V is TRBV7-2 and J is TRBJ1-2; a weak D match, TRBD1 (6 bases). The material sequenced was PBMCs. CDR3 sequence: CASSPDRLWGYTF. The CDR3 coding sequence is TGTGCCAGCAGCCCGGACAGACTATGGGGCTACACCTTC.